This T cell receptor (beta chain) was sequenced in a study of cytomegalovirus exposure and HLA in healthy donors. Whole-study findings and limits: Some V segments, TRBV6-2 and TRBV6-3 among them, were indistinguishable and were therefore excluded. Cytomegalovirus status was reportedly diagnosed by the classifier with high specificity and sensitivity. CMV antigen specificity of a few CMV-associated chains was confirmed in vitro. In a later analysis, parvovirus B19, influenza, CMV and Epstein-Barr virus appeared linked to several top co-occurrence clusters.

Comment on this clone: As yet, its antigen is unknown.

Primers for the PCR totalled 60 Vbeta and 13 Jbeta. Repertoires were generated with immunoSEQ multiplex PCR, while TCRdb's copy carries only in-frame clones and drops some. The table records under 150,000 clones, about four fifths of them present only once. V lost 5 bases and J lost 2, with 19 bases in between. This CDR3 is built from 16 residues. Germline assignment: CDR1 LNHNV and CDR2 YYDKDF (reference sequence). The V call is TRBV15, the J call TRBJ2-7; D is possibly TRBD1 (5 bases). Sequencing was carried out using PBMCs. The TCR was taken from a woman younger than 30 in good health and CMV-seronegative. CDR3 loop: CATSGPSDSKTYEQYF. In nucleotides, the CDR3 is TGTGCCACCAGCGGTCCCTCCGACAGTAAAACCTACGAGCAGTACTTC.